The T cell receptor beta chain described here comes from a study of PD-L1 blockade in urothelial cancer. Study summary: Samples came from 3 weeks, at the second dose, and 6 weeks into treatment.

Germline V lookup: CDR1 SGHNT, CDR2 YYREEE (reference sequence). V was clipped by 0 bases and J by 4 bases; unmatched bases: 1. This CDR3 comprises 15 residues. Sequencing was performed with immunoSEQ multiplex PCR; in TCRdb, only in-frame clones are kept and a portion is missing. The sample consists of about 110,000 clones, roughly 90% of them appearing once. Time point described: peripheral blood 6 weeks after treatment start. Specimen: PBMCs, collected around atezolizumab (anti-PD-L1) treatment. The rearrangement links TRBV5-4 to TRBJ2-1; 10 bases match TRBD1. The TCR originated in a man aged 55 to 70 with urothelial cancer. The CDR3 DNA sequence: TGTGCCAGCAGCTTGGGACAGGGGGCTTACAATGAGCAGTTCTTC. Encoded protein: CASSLGQGAYNEQFF.